This T cell receptor beta chain was recorded in a study of response to subunit inactivated influenza vaccine. Study-level points and caveats: There was a suggestion from the authors that each seasonal influenza vaccination recruits few new T cells.

CDR1 is DFQATT, CDR2 SNEGSKA, per germline (reference sequence). Trimming removed 6 bases at V and 8 bases at J, with 24 bases between. The CDR3 is 15 amino acids. This clonotype has only a few counts. The antigen remains unidentified. MiXCR, run by TCRdb on the RT-PCR reads, gives a single entry per CDR3 protein. The table records 150,000 to 200,000 distinct CDR3 sequences, 11% of them present only once. This TCR was recovered from a man aged 50 to 60 who received an inactivated influenza vaccine. The V call is TRBV20-1, the J call TRBJ2-3; D possibly corresponds to TRBD2 (5 bases). The sequenced sample was non-naive T cells sorted from PBMCs, obtained about 40 days after vaccination. CDR3 sequence reads: CSAPDPAVVPSTQYF. The CDR3 region has the DNA TGCAGTGCCCCCGATCCAGCGGTCGTCCCCAGTACGCAGTATTTT.